This entry lists 7 T cell receptor beta chains sequenced from one sample in a study of T cells in Graves' hyperthyroidism and ophthalmopathy. Amplified TCR beta CDR3 regions came from RNA transcripts. First-round RT-PCR with HTBI primers amplified the TCR CDR3 region. TCRdb independently ran MiXCR on the multiplex PCR reads; one entry per CDR3 protein. The table records some 580,000 distinct CDR3 sequences, around 15% of them present only once. Sample: blood. These receptors were obtained from a woman between 40 and 55 years old with Graves' ophthalmopathy.

This clonotype was seen many times. The chain employs TRBV7-8 and TRBJ2-1; 12 bases map to TRBD2. CDR3 length: 17 residues. V was clipped by 5 bases and J by 4 bases; unmatched bases: 9. CDR1 is SGHVS, CDR2 FQNEAQ, per germline. The CDR3 is CASSGRTSGNPYNEQFF. DNA for the CDR3: TGTGCCAGCAGCGGACGGACTAGCGGGAACCCTTACAATGAGCAGTTCTTC.

This clonotype was recorded at least ten times. The chain couples TRBV30 to TRBJ1-2, with TRBD1 as a possible D gene (5 bases). Germline lookup yields CDR1 GTSNPN and CDR2 SVGIG (reference sequence). CDR3 length equals 13 residues. The ends were cut back, 1 base at V and 8 bases at J, with 14 bases in the middle. As DNA, the CDR3 is TGTGCCTGGAGTGACAGGCCGCCCCTCGGCTACACCTTC. Its protein is CAWSDRPPLGYTF.

In its sample, this clonotype was seen many times. This chain uses TRBV28 with TRBJ2-3; TRBD1 is a possible D gene (6 bases). This CDR3 is built from 12 residues. Germline V gene sequence: CDR1 MDHEN, CDR2 SYDVKM. The V gene lost 6 bases and the J gene lost 5 bases, with 9 bases spanning the gap. The CDR3 region has the DNA TGTGCCAGCAGACTACAGGGAGATACGCAGTATTTT. Its protein product is CASRLQGDTQYF. Together with reference TRBV28 and TRBJ2-3, the CDR3 gives the full variable domain: DVKVTQSSRYLVKRTGEKVFLECVQDMDHENMFWYRQDPGLGLRLIYFSYDVKMKEKGDIPEGYSVSREKKERFSLILESASTNQTSMYLCASRLQGDTQYFGPGTRLTVL.

This clonotype was counted between two and nine times. This chain uses TRBV5-6 with TRBJ2-3; 9 bases map to TRBD1. CDR1 is SGHDT, CDR2 YYEEEE, per germline. The V gene end was trimmed by 2 bases and the J gene end by 4 bases; junction bases not matched to a gene: 5. The CDR3 is made up of 15 amino acids. The CDR3 DNA is TGTGCCAGCAGCTTAGGACAGGGGTTCGCAGATACGCAGTATTTT. As protein: CASSLGQGFADTQYF.

In its sample, this clonotype was seen once. The rearrangement uses TRBV6-1 and TRBJ1-5; D is possibly TRBD1 (6 bases). CDR1 and CDR2 from the germline V gene are MNHNS and SASEGT. V was shortened by 4 bases and J by 6 bases, with 22 bases between the two germline ends. The CDR3 consists of 17 residues. The CDR3 region is CASSGLWGGRISQPQHF. DNA of the CDR3: TGTGCCAGCAGTGGACTCTGGGGGGGGCGAATTAGTCAGCCCCAGCATTTT.

A few counts support this clonotype. The chain joins TRBV14 to TRBJ2-1, with 13 nucleotides matching TRBD2. The CDR3 is 18 amino acids. The J segment lost 4 bases and the V segment lost 4 bases, leaving 10 bases of the junction unmatched. The germline V gene encodes CDR1 SGHDN and CDR2 FVKESK. Here the CDR3 reads CASSRGLAGFREYNEQFF. CDR3 in DNA: TGTGCCAGCAGCCGGGGACTAGCGGGATTTAGAGAATACAATGAGCAGTTCTTC. The variable domain in full, completed from reference TRBV14 and TRBJ2-1, reads EAGVTQFPSHSVIEKGQTVTLRCDPISGHDNLYWYRRVMGKEIKFLLHFVKESKQDESGMPNNRFLAERTGGTYSTLKVQPAELEDSGVYFCASSRGLAGFREYNEQFFGPGTRLTVL.

This clonotype was seen many times. This chain connects TRBV2 to TRBJ2-3; D not certain. The CDR3 totals 14 residues. Germline CDR1 is SNHLY and CDR2 is FYNNEI. V was cut by 2 bases and J by 6 bases, with 12 bases left in between. CDR3 DNA: TGTGCCAGCAGTGAACGACTTGTTGTGGATACGCAGTATTTT. It is translated as CASSERLVVDTQYF.